This T cell receptor (beta chain) was observed in a study of identical twins. Each CDR3 protein is one row after TCRdb ran MiXCR on the 5' RACE reads. The table shows around 1.7 million distinct CDR3 sequences, with roughly a third occurring only once. The germline V and J ends were trimmed by 0 bases and 7 bases, with 10 bases remaining between them. Germline V gene lookup returns CDR1 DFQATT and CDR2 SNEGSKA (reference sequence). The CDR3 loop spans 12 amino acids. There are a few counts of this clonotype. V is TRBV20-1 and J is TRBJ2-7; unclear D gene. The TCR comes from a newborn girl in good health. The specimen sequenced was cord blood. Written as DNA, the CDR3 is TGCAGTGCTAGAGACCCCCACAATGAGCAGTACTTC. It specifies CSARDPHNEQYF.